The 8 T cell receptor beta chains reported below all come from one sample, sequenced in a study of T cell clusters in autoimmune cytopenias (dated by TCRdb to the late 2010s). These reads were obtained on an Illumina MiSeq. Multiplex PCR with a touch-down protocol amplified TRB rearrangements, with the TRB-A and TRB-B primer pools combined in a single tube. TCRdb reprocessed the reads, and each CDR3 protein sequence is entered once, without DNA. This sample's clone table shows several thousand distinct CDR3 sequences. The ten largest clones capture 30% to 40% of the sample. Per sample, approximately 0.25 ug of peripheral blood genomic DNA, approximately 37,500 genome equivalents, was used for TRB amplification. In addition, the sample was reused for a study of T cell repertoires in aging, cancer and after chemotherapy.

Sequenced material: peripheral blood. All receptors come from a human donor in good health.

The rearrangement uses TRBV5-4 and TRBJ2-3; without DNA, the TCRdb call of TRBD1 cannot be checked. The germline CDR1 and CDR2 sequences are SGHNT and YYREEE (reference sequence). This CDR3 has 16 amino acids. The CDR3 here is CASSLAGGVGTDTQYF.

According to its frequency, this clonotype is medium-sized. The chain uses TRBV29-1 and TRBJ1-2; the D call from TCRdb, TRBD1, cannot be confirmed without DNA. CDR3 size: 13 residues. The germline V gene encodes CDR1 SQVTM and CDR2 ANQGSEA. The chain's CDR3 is CSVSPDRDYGYTF.

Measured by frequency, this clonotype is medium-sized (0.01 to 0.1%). The CDR3 here is CASNQGLAADYEQYF. This chain connects TRBV19 to TRBJ2-7; TCRdb's D gene call, TRBD2, goes unchecked for lack of DNA. CDR1 and CDR2 from the germline V gene are LNHDA and SQIVND (reference sequence). The CDR3 extends over 15 amino acids.

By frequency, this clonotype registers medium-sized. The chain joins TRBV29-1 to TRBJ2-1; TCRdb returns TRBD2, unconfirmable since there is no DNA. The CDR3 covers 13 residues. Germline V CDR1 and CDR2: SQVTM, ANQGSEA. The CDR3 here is CSVDGTRPNEQFF.

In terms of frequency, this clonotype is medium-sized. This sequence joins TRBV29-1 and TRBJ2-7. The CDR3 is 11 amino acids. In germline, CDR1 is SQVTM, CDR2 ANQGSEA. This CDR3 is CSVGTSYEQYF.

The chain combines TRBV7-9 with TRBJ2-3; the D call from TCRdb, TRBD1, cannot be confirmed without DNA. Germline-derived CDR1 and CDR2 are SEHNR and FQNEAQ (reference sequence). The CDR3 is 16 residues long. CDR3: CASSSPPGTLTDTQYF.

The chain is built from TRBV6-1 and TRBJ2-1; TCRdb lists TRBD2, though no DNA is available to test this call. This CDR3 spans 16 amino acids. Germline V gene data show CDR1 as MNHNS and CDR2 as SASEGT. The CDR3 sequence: CASSPLRTSGYNEQFF.

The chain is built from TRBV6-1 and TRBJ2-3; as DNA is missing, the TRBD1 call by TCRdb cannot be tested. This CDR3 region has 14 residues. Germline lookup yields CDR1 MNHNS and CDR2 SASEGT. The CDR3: CASSDVGRTDTQYF.